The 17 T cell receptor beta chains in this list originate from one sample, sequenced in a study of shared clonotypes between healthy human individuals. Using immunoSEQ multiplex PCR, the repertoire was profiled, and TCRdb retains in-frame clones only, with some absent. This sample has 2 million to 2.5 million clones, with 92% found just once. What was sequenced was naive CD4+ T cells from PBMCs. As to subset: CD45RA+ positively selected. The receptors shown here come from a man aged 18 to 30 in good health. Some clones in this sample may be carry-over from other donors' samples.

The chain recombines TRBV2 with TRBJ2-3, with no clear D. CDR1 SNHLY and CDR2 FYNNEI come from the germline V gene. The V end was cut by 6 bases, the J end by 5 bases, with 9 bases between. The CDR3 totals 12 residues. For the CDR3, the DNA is TGTGCCAGCAGCCCCACTTTAGATACGCAGTATTTT. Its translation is CASSPTLDTQYF.

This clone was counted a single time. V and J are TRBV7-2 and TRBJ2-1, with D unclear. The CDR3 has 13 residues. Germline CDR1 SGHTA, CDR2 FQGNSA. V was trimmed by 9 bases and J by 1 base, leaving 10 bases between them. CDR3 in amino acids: CASGVSSYNEQFF. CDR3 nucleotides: TGTGCCAGTGGTGTTTCTTCCTACAATGAGCAGTTCTTC.

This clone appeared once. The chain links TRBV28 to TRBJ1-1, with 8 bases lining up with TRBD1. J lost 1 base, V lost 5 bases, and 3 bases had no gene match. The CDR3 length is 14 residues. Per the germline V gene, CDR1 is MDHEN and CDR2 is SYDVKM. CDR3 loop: CASSHGTGNTEAFF. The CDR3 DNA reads TGTGCCAGCAGTCACGGGACAGGGAACACTGAAGCTTTCTTT.

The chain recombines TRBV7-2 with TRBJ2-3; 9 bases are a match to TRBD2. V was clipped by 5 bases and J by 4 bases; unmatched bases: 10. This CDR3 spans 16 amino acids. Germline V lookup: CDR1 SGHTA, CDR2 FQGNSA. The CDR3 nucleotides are TGTGCCAGCAGCCCCCGAGCGGGAGGCCTCCCAGATACGCAGTATTTT. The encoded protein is CASSPRAGGLPDTQYF.

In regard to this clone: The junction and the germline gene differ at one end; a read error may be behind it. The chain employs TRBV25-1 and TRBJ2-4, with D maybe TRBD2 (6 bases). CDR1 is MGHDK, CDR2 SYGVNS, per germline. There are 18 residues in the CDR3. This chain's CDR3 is CASTPKGGGTLAKNVQYF. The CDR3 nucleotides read TGTGCCAGCACTCCTAAGGGAGGCGGAACCCTAGCCAAAAACGTTCAGTACTTC.

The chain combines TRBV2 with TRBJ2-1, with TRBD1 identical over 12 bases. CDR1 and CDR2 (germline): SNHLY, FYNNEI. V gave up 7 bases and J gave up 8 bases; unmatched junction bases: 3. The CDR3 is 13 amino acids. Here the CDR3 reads CASKGQGADEQFF. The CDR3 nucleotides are TGTGCCAGCAAGGGACAGGGGGCGGATGAGCAGTTCTTC.

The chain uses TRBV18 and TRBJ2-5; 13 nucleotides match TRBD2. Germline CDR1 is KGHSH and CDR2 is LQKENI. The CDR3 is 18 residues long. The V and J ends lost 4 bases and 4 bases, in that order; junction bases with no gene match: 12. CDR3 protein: CASSLRTSGSGLGETQYF. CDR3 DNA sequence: TGTGCCAGCTCACTCCGGACTAGCGGGAGTGGTCTGGGAGAGACCCAGTACTTC. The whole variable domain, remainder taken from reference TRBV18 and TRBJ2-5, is NAGVMQNPRHLVRRRGQEARLRCSPMKGHSHVYWYRQLPEEGLKFMVYLQKENIIDESGMPKERFSAEFPKEGPSILRIQQVVRGDSAAYFCASSLRTSGSGLGETQYFGPGTRLLVL.

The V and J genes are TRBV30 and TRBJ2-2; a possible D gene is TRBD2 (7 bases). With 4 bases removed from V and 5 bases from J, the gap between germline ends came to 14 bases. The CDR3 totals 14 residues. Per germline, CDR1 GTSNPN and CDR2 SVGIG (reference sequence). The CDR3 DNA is TGTGCCTGGACCGGAGGGGGAGGGACCGGGGAGCTGTTTTTT. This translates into CAWTGGGGTGELFF.

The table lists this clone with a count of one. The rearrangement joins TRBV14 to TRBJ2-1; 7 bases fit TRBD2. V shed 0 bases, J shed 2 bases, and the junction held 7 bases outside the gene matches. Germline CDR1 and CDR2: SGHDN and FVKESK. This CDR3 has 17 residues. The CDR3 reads CASSQDPKGGPYNEQFF. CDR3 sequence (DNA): TGTGCCAGCAGCCAAGATCCTAAGGGAGGGCCCTACAATGAGCAGTTCTTC.

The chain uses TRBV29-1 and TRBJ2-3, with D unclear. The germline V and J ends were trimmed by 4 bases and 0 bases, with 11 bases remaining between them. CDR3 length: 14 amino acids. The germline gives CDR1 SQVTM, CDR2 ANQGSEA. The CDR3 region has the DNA TGCAGCGTTGTGACCGTAGCTAGCACAGATACGCAGTATTTT. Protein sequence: CSVVTVASTDTQYF.

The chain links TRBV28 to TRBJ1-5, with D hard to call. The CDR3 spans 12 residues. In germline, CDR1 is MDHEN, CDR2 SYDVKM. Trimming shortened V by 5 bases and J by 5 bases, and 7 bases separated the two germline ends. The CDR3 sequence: CASSPTHQPQHF. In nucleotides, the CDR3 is TGTGCCAGCAGTCCGACCCATCAGCCCCAGCATTTT.

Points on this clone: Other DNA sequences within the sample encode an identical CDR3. The CDR3 spells CASSLTGNSNQPQHF. In DNA form, the CDR3 reads TGCGCCAGCAGCTTGACAGGTAATAGCAATCAGCCCCAGCATTTT. The rearrangement links TRBV5-1 to TRBJ1-5; tentative D call: TRBD1 (5 bases). The ends were cut back, 1 base at V and 0 bases at J, with 8 bases in the middle. CDR1 SGHRS and CDR2 YFSETQ come from the germline V gene. The CDR3 is made up of 15 amino acids.

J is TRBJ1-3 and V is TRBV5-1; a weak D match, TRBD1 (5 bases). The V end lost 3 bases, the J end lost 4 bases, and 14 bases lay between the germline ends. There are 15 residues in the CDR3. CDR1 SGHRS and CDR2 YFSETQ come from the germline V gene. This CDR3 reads CASSSDPGRGNTIYF. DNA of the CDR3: TGCGCCAGCAGCTCAGATCCGGGACGAGGAAACACCATATATTTT. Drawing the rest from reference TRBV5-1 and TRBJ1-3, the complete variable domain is KAGVTQTPRYLIKTRGQQVTLSCSPISGHRSVSWYQQTPGQGLQFLFEYFSETQRNKGNFPGRFSGRQFSNSRSEMNVSTLELGDSALYLCASSSDPGRGNTIYFGEGSWLTVV.

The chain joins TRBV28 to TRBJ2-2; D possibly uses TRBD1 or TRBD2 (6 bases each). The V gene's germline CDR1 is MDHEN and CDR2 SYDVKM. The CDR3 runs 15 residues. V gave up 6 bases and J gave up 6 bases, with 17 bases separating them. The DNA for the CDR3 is TGTGCCAGCAGCCCAGGTGGGGGGCGGTCCGGGGAGCTGTTTTTT. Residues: CASSPGGGRSGELFF.

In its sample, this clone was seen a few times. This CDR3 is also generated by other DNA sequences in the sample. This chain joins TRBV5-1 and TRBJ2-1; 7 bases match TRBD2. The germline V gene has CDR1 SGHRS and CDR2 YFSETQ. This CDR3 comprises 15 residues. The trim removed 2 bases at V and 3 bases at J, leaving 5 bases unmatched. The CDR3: CASSFGLADYNEQFF. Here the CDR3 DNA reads TGCGCCAGCAGCTTTGGCCTAGCGGACTACAATGAGCAGTTCTTC.

The CDR3 DNA follows: TGCAGTGCCACAGCAGGGAATGAGCAGTTCTTC. Protein sequence: CSATAGNEQFF. The chain couples TRBV20-1 to TRBJ2-1; weak D call: TRBD1 (5 bases). V gave up 6 bases and J gave up 7 bases, with 10 bases separating them. Germline CDR1 is DFQATT and CDR2 is SNEGSKA (reference sequence). This CDR3 comprises 11 residues.

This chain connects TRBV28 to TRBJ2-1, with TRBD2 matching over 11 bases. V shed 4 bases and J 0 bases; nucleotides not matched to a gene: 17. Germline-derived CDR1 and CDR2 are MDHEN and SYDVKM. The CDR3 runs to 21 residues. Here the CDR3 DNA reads TGTGCCAGCAGTTCAAGGGCCGTTAGCGGGAGGGCTAGTAGCTCCTACAATGAGCAGTTCTTC. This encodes CASSSRAVSGRASSSYNEQFF.